A single sample gave rise to the 20 T cell receptor beta chains below, sequenced in a study of a mutant IDH1 vaccine in newly diagnosed glioma. Documented time point: baseline, week 1 (first vaccination visit). Noted treatment: pre-vaccination baseline after standard-of-care therapy. Some clones are missing from TCRdb's copy, which holds only in-frame ones; the method was immunoSEQ multiplex PCR. The table records around 82,000 clones, over 70% of them present only once. The specimen was PBMCs, collected from a glioma patient treated with radiotherapy, temozolomide or both. These TCRs come from a man aged 35-49 years with glioma. Some clones in this sample may be carry-over from other donors' samples.

The rearrangement joins TRBV27 to TRBJ2-7; TRBD1 might be the D (7 bases). The germline V gene has CDR1 MNHEY and CDR2 SMNVEV (reference sequence). This CDR3 comprises 15 residues. The V end was cut by 4 bases, the J end by 1 base, with 14 bases between. CDR3 nucleotide sequence: TGTGCCAGCAGTTCCGCACAGGGGAGGTCCTACGAGCAGTACTTC. This gives the protein CASSSAQGRSYEQYF.

This clone was detected once. V is TRBV14 and J is TRBJ2-5, with 7 positions matching TRBD1. Germline CDR1 is SGHDN and CDR2 is FVKESK. V trimming: 0 bases; J trimming: 5 bases; junction bases outside the gene matches: 6. This CDR3 has 15 residues. The CDR3 bases are TGTGCCAGCAGCCAAGAAGGGGGCAGGGTGGAGACCCAGTACTTC. Translating gives CASSQEGGRVETQYF.

The rearrangement uses TRBV6-5 and TRBJ1-4; D perhaps matches TRBD1 (5 bases). V gave up 6 bases and J gave up 8 bases, with 19 bases separating them. The germline CDR1 and CDR2 sequences are MNHEY and SVGAGI. The CDR3 spans 15 residues. CDR3 DNA sequence: TGTGCCAGCAGCATTGTCGGGGGAACATACGAAAAACTGTTTTTT. Translating it yields CASSIVGGTYEKLFF.

The chain couples TRBV19 to TRBJ2-5; weak D call: TRBD2 (5 bases). This CDR3 is 14 amino acids long. Germline CDR1 reads LNHDA; CDR2 reads SQIVND (reference sequence). With 5 bases removed from V and 3 bases from J, the gap between germline ends came to 13 bases. Here the CDR3 DNA reads TGTGCCAGTAGTCCCCGGGGAACCGAAGAGACCCAGTACTTC. Its translation: CASSPRGTEETQYF.

The chain uses TRBV6-1 and TRBJ1-1; D is unresolved. V gave up 8 bases and J gave up 2 bases, with 15 bases separating them. This CDR3 comprises 14 residues. Looked up from germline, CDR1 is MNHNS and CDR2 is SASEGT. For the CDR3, the DNA is TGTGCCAGCCCCCCCATAGGGTCCAACACTGAAGCTTTCTTT. It yields the protein CASPPIGSNTEAFF.

In this sample, this clone turned up a few times. The CDR3 spells CASTDWNNEQFF. CDR3 coding DNA: TGCGCCAGCACCGACTGGAACAATGAGCAGTTCTTC. This chain joins TRBV10-2 and TRBJ2-1; D unclear. Trimming took off 7 bases at V and 5 bases at J, with 9 bases between the two ends. Germline V CDR1 and CDR2: WSHSY, SAAADI. The CDR3 length is 12 residues.

This sequence joins TRBV6-6 and TRBJ1-2, with D unresolved. Trimming pared 7 bases from V and 4 bases from J, leaving 13 bases between. Per the germline V gene, CDR1 is MNHNY and CDR2 is SVGAGI (reference sequence). The CDR3 has 13 amino acids. CDR3 region: CASNGELFYGYTF. DNA of the CDR3: TGTGCCAGCAATGGGGAACTCTTCTATGGCTACACCTTC.

The chain uses TRBV9 and TRBJ1-2; D is ambiguous. V lost 0 bases and J 0 bases, leaving 9 bases between the germline ends. The CDR3 sequence is 15 residues long. Germline CDR1 SGDLS, CDR2 YYNGEE. CDR3 sequence (DNA): TGTGCCAGCAGCGTAGTGGGGTATACTAACTATGGCTACACCTTC. It translates to CASSVVGYTNYGYTF.

Comments on this clone: At one end the junction does not follow the germline gene, possibly because of a read error. The chain is built from TRBV5-4 and TRBJ1-6, with D possibly matching TRBD1 (5 bases). This CDR3 has 17 amino acids. Germline CDR1 and CDR2: SGHNT and YYREEE (reference sequence). The DNA of the CDR3 is TGTGCCAGCAGTTTGGATCCAGGGAGCTCCTATAATTCACCCCTCCACTTT. It encodes CASSLDPGSSYNSPLHF.

This clone was seen a handful of times. The chain carries TRBV6-5 and TRBJ1-3; D possibly corresponds to TRBD1 (6 bases). The V end lost 0 bases, the J end lost 1 base, and 10 bases lay between the germline ends. Germline V gene sequence: CDR1 MNHEY, CDR2 SVGAGI. There are 16 residues in the CDR3. CDR3 sequence: CASSYSATGSGNTIYF. The DNA of the CDR3 is TGTGCCAGCAGTTACTCCGCCACAGGGTCTGGAAACACCATATATTTT.

The CDR3 loop is CASSLIVSGGPLETQYF. For the CDR3, the DNA is TGTGCCAGCAGCTTAATCGTTAGCGGGGGACCTCTAGAGACCCAGTACTTC. The chain employs TRBV7-9 and TRBJ2-5; 9 bases line up with TRBD2. The CDR3 has 17 amino acids. Germline-derived CDR1 and CDR2 are SEHNR and FQNEAQ (reference sequence). The ends lost 2 bases at V and 4 bases at J; junction bases unmatched: 11. Complete variable domain (other parts from reference TRBV7-9 and TRBJ2-5): DTGVSQNPRHKITKRGQNVTFRCDPISEHNRLYWYRQTLGQGPEFLTYFQNEAQLEKSRLLSDRFSAERPKGSFSTLEIQRTEQGDSAMYLCASSLIVSGGPLETQYFGPGTRLLVL.

The chain carries TRBV25-1 and TRBJ2-7; D unresolved. With 5 bases removed from V and 7 bases from J, the gap between germline ends came to 15 bases. The germline V gene has CDR1 MGHDK and CDR2 SYGVNS. The CDR3 totals 13 residues. Here the CDR3 reads CASSPRSDREQYF. The CDR3 bases are TGTGCCAGCAGTCCTCGTAGTGATAGGGAGCAGTACTTC.

The V and J genes are TRBV4-2 and TRBJ1-5, with D unclear. V dropped 0 bases and J dropped 0 bases, with 9 bases sitting between them. The CDR3 is 16 residues long. Germline V gene lookup returns CDR1 LGHNA and CDR2 YNFKEQ. This chain's CDR3 is CASSQEIVPSNQPQHF. CDR3 DNA sequence: TGTGCCAGCAGCCAAGAGATAGTACCTAGCAATCAGCCCCAGCATTTT.

The chain is built from TRBV13 and TRBJ2-1; D ambiguous. The CDR3 has 12 amino acids. Germline assignment: CDR1 PRHDT and CDR2 FYEKMQ (reference sequence). V was trimmed by 0 bases and J by 6 bases, leaving 3 bases between them. For the CDR3, the DNA is TGTGCCAGCAGCTTAGGGGTCAATGAGCAGTTCTTC. Translation gives CASSLGVNEQFF.

This chain links TRBV7-4 with TRBJ2-2; a weak D match, TRBD1 (5 bases). The CDR3 runs to 17 residues. V was clipped by 5 bases and J by 2 bases, with 18 bases between them. Germline CDR1 reads SGHVT; CDR2 reads SQSDAQ. CDR3 DNA sequence: TGTGCCAGCAGCCTACAGGCATGGCAAGTCAACACCGGGGAGCTGTTTTTT. Residues: CASSLQAWQVNTGELFF.

J is TRBJ1-1 and V is TRBV5-1; 9 bases agree with TRBD1. Germline CDR1 and CDR2: SGHRS and YFSETQ. V gave up 0 bases and J gave up 2 bases; unmatched junction bases: 5. The CDR3 length is 16 residues. CDR3 amino acids: CASSLAPGQGNTEAFF. The DNA of the CDR3 is TGCGCCAGCAGCTTGGCTCCGGGACAGGGAAACACTGAAGCTTTCTTT.

The chain links TRBV30 to TRBJ2-3; 10 nucleotides match TRBD2. The CDR3 loop spans 15 amino acids. CDR1 is GTSNPN, CDR2 SVGIG, per germline (reference sequence). Trimming removed 6 bases from V and 2 bases from J; junction bases left unmatched: 8. The CDR3 loop reads CACQLAGRFTDTQYF. The CDR3, as DNA: TGTGCCTGCCAACTAGCGGGAAGGTTCACAGATACGCAGTATTTT.

A single count supports this clone. The chain links TRBV7-9 to TRBJ1-2; the D gene is possibly TRBD1 (6 bases). Trimming left V 1 base short and J 8 bases short, with 14 bases between. CDR3 length: 14 residues. Germline loops: CDR1 SEHNR, CDR2 FQNEAQ (reference sequence). CDR3: CASSLVAGAKGYTF. DNA of the CDR3: TGTGCCAGCAGCTTAGTAGCAGGGGCCAAAGGCTACACCTTC.

The rearrangement joins TRBV2 to TRBJ1-6; D is undetermined. V lost 7 bases and J 7 bases, leaving 14 bases between the germline ends. The CDR3 sequence is 14 residues long. Per the germline V gene, CDR1 is SNHLY and CDR2 is FYNNEI. The CDR3 DNA reads as TGTGCCAGCACCTGGACCCCGGTAAATTCACCCCTCCACTTT. Protein sequence: CASTWTPVNSPLHF.

The rearrangement uses TRBV5-1 and TRBJ2-7, with 7 bases lining up with TRBD1. J gave up 2 bases and V 7 bases, and 12 bases lay outside the gene matches. Germline CDR1 and CDR2: SGHRS and YFSETQ. The CDR3 totals 15 residues. The CDR3 loop reads CASRPLLTGTYEQYF. The DNA for the CDR3 is TGCGCCAGCCGACCCCTATTGACAGGGACCTACGAGCAGTACTTC.